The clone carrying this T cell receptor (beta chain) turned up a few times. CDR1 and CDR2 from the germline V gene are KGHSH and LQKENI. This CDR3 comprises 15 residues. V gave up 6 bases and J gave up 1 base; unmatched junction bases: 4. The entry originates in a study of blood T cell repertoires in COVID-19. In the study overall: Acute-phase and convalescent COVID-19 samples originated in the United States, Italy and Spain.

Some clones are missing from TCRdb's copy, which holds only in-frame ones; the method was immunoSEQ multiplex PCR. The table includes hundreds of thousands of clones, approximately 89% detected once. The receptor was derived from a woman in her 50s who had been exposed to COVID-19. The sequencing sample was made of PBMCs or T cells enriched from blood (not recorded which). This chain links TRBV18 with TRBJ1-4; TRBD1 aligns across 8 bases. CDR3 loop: CASSKDRGTNEKLFF. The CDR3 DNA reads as TGTGCCAGCTCGAAAGACAGGGGAACTAATGAAAAACTGTTTTTT.